The clone carrying this T cell receptor beta chain appeared many times. What it recognizes is unknown. These data belong to a study of T cells in Graves' hyperthyroidism and ophthalmopathy. The CDR3 runs 17 residues. The junction had 9 bases not matched to a gene; V was cut back by 1 base and J by 1 base. CDR1 is LGHNA and CDR2 is YNFKEQ in the germline V gene. From RNA transcripts, TCR beta CDR3 regions were amplified. During a first-round RT-PCR of the TCR CDR3, the HTBI primer set was used. TCRdb reprocessed the multiplex PCR reads via MiXCR and lists one record per CDR3 protein. Counted here are a few hundred thousand distinct CDR3 sequences, 40% to 55% occurring once; the ten biggest clones make up around 8%. Study-wide results and limits: Through a model of 13 V-J features, ophthalmopathy was separated from stable hyperthyroidism. With a median lead of roughly 6.2 months before onset, the model predicted ophthalmopathy. Most clonotypes that expanded in the thyroid above 0.001 also showed up in blood.

The sequence was collected from a woman younger than 30 with Graves' hyperthyroidism. This rearrangement joins TRBV4-2 to TRBJ1-1; 7 bases are a match to TRBD1. The source material was peripheral blood or thyroid tissue (not recorded which). CDR3: CASSQGQGGRTNTEAFF. In DNA form, the CDR3 reads TGTGCCAGCAGCCAAGGACAGGGTGGGCGAACGAACACTGAAGCTTTCTTT.